This T cell receptor (beta chain) was recorded in a study of cytomegalovirus exposure and HLA in healthy donors. Study details: Sequencing of 150 million to 200 million T cells in an earlier analysis found 100 million to 140 million unique TCR beta sequences.

CDR3 length: 15 residues. Germline loops: CDR1 MDHEN, CDR2 SYDVKM. V lost 5 bases and J lost 3; bases outside the gene matches: 6. Study findings and constraints: TCR beta V segments were, for the most part, productive about 87% or about 30% of the time in an earlier analysis.

13 Jbeta primers and 60 Vbeta primers were used for the PCR. Profiled with immunoSEQ multiplex PCR; TCRdb holds only in-frame clones, not every one. The data show about 90,000 clones, with about 66% seen just once and around 1.9% held by the top ten. This clone was seen only a few times. Its specificity is unknown. The source is a young man in good health and CMV-seronegative. The sample was PBMCs. The V call is TRBV28, the J call TRBJ2-2; 7 positions match TRBD1. DNA of the CDR3: TGTGCCAGCAGTCACCGGGACAGAGACACCGGGGAGCTGTTTTTT. Translated: CASSHRDRDTGELFF.